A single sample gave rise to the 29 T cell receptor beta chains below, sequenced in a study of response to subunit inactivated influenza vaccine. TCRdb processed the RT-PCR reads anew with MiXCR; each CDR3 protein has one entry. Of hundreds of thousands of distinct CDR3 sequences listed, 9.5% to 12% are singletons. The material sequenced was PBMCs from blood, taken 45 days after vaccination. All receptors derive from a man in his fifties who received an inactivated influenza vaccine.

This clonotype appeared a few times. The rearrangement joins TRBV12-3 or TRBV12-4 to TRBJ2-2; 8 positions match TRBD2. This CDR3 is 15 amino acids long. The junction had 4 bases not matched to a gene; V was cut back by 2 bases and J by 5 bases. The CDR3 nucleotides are TGTGCCAGCAGTTTAAGCGGGAGACGGACCGGGGAGCTGTTTTTT. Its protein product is CASSLSGRRTGELFF.

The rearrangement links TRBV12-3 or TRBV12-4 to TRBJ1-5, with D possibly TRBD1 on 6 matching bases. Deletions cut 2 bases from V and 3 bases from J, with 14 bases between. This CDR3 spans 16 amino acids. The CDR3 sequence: CASSLRSGGYNQPQHF. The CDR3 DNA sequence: TGTGCCAGCAGTTTAAGGTCCGGGGGCTACAATCAGCCCCAGCATTTT.

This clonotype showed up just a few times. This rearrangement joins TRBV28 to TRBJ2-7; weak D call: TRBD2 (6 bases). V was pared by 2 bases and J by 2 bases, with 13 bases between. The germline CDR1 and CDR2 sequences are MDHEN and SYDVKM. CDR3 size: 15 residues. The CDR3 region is CASSLGLASAYEQYF. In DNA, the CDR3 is TGTGCCAGCAGTTTAGGCCTAGCGTCCGCCTACGAGCAGTACTTC. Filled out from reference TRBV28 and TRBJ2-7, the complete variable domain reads DVKVTQSSRYLVKRTGEKVFLECVQDMDHENMFWYRQDPGLGLRLIYFSYDVKMKEKGDIPEGYSVSREKKERFSLILESASTNQTSMYLCASSLGLASAYEQYFGPGTRLTVT.

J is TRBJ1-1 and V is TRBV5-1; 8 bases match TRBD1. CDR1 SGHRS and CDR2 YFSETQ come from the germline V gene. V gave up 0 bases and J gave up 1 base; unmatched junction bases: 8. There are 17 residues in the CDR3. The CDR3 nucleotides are TGCGCCAGCAGCTTGGAACCAGGACAGGGAAAGAACACTGAAGCTTTCTTT. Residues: CASSLEPGQGKNTEAFF.

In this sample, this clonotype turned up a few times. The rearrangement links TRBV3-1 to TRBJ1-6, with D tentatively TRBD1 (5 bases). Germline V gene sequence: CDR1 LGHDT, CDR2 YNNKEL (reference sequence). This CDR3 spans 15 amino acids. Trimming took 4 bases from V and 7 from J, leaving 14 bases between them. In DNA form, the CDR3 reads TGTGCCAGCAGCCCTTCTACAGGAATCAATTCACCCCTCCACTTT. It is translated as CASSPSTGINSPLHF. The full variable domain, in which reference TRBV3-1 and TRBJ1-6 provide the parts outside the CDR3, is DTAVSQTPKYLVTQMGNDKSIKCEQNLGHDTMYWYKQDSKKFLKIMFSYNNKELIINETVPNRFSPKSPDKAHLNLHINSLELGDSAVYFCASSPSTGINSPLHFGNGTRLTVT.

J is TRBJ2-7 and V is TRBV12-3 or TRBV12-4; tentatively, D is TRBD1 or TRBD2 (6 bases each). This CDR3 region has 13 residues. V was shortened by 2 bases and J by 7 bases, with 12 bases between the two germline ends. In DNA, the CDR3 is TGTGCCAGCAGTTTACCGGGGGCGGGTGAGCAGTACTTC. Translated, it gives CASSLPGAGEQYF.

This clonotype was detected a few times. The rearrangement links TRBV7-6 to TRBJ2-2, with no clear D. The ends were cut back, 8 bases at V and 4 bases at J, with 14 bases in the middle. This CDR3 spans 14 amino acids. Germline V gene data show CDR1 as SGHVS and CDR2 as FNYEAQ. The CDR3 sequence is CASYHPLGTGELFF. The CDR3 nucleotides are TGTGCCAGCTATCACCCGTTGGGCACCGGGGAGCTGTTTTTT.

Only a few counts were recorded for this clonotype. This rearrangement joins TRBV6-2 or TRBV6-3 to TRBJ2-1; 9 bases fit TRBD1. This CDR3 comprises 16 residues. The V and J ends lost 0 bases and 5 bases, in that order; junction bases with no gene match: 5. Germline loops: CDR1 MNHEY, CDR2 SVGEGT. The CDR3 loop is CASSYSDRGTHNEQFF. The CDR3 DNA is TGTGCCAGCAGTTACTCTGACAGGGGGACCCACAATGAGCAGTTCTTC.

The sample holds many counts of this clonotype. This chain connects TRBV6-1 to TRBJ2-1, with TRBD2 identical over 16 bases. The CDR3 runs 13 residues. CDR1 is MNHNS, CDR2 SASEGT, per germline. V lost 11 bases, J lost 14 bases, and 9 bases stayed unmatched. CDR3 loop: CAQGTSGRVKKFF. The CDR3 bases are TGTGCCCAGGGGACTAGCGGGAGGGTTAAGAAGTTCTTC.

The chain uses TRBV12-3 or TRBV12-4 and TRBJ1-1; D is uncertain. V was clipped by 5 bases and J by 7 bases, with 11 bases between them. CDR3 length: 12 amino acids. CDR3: CASSRTVGEAFF. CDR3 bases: TGTGCCAGCAGTAGGACGGTAGGTGAAGCTTTCTTT.

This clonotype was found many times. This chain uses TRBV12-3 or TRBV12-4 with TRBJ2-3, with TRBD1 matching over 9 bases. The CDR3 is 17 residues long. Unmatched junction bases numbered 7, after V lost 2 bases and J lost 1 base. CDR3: CASSLWGQGKGTDTQYF. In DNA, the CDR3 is TGTGCCAGCAGTTTATGGGGACAGGGTAAGGGCACAGATACGCAGTATTTT.

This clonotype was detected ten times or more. The DNA of the CDR3 is TGTGCCAGCAGTTTTACTAGCGGGGGCACAGATACGCAGTATTTT. It yields the protein CASSFTSGGTDTQYF. This chain joins TRBV12-3 or TRBV12-4 and TRBJ2-3, with 10 bases fitting TRBD2. This CDR3 comprises 15 residues. V was pared by 3 bases and J by 1 base, with 1 base of the junction left unmatched.

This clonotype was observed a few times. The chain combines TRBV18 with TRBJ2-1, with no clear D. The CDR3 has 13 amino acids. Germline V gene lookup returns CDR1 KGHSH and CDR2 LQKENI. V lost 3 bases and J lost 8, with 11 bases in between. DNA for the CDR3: TGTGCCAGCTCACCCCCGGGCAGCCATGAGCAGTTCTTC. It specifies CASSPPGSHEQFF.

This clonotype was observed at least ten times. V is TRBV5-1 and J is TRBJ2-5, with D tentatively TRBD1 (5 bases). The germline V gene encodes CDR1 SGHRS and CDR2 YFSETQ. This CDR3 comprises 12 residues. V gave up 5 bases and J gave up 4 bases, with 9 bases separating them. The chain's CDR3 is CASRDTGETQYF. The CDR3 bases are TGCGCCAGCAGGGATACAGGAGAGACCCAGTACTTC.

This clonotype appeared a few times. In nucleotides, the CDR3 is TGTGCCAGCAGCCTAGGGGACAGTGGGCACAACGAGCAGTACTTC. It yields the protein CASSLGDSGHNEQYF. The chain uses TRBV7-9 and TRBJ2-7; 7 nucleotides match TRBD1. Germline V gene lookup returns CDR1 SEHNR and CDR2 FQNEAQ (reference sequence). The CDR3 sequence is 15 residues long. The J segment lost 5 bases and the V segment lost 5 bases, leaving 12 bases of the junction unmatched.

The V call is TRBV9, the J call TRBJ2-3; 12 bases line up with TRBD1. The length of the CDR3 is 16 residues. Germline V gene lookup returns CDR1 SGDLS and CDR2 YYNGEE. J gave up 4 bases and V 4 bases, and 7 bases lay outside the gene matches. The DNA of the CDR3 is TGTGCCAGCAGCCTCTCCGGGACAGGGGGCCCAGATACGCAGTATTTT. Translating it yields CASSLSGTGGPDTQYF.

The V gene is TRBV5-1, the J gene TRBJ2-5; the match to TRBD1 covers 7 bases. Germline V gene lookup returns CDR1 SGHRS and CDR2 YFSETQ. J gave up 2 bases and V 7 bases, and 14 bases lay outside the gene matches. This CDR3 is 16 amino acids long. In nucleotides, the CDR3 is TGCGCCAGCCGGATACAGGGGAGTTACGGTCAAGAGACCCAGTACTTC. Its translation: CASRIQGSYGQETQYF.

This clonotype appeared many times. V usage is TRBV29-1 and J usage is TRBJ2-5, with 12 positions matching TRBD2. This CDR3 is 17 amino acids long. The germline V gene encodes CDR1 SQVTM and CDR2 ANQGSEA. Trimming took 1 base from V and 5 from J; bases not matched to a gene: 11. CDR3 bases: TGCAGCGTTGAAGGTCTCCCGAGACTAGCGGGAGAGGAGACCCAGTACTTC. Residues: CSVEGLPRLAGEETQYF.

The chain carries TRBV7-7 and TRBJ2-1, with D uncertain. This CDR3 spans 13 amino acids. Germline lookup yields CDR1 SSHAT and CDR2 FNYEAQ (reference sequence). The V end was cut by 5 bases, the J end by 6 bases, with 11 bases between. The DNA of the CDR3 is TGTGCCAGCAGCGTATCCCGGAGCAATGAGCAGTTCTTC. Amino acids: CASSVSRSNEQFF.

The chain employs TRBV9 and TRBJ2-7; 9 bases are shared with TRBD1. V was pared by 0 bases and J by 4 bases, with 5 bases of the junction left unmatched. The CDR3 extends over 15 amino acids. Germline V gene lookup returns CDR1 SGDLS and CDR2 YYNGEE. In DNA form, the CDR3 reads TGTGCCAGCAGCGTAGGGACAGGGGATAGTTACGAGCAGTACTTC. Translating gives CASSVGTGDSYEQYF.

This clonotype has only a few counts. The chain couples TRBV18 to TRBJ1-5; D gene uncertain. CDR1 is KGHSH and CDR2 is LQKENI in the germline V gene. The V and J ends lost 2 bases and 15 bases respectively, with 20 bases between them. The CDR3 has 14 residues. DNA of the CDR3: TGTGCCAGCTCACCAGTAGGGTTGGAGAGAATAGTGCATTTT. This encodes CASSPVGLERIVHF. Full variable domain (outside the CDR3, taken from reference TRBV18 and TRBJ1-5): NAGVMQNPRHLVRRRGQEARLRCSPMKGHSHVYWYRQLPEEGLKFMVYLQKENIIDESGMPKERFSAEFPKEGPSILRIQQVVRGDSAAYFCASSPVGLERIVHFGDGTRLSIL.

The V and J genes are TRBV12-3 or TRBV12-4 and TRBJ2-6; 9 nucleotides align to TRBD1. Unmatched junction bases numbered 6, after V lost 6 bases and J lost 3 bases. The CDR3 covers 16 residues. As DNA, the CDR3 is TGTGCCAGCAGCCTGGACAGGGGAGGTGGGGCCAACGTCCTGACTTTC. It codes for CASSLDRGGGANVLTF.

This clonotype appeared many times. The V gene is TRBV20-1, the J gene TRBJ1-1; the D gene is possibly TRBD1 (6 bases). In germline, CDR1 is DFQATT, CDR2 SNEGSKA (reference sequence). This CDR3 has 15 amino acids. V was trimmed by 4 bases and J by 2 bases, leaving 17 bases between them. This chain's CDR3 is CSAKYPGHQNTEAFF. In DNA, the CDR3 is TGCAGTGCTAAGTATCCGGGACACCAAAACACTGAAGCTTTCTTT.

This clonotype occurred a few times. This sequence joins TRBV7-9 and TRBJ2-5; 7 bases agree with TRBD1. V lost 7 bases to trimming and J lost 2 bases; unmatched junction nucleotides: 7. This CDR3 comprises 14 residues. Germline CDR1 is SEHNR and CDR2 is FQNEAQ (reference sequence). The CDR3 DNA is TGTGCCAGCAAAAAGGGACAGAATCAAGAGACCCAGTACTTC. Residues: CASKKGQNQETQYF. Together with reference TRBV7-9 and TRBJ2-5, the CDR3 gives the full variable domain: DTGVSQNPRHKITKRGQNVTFRCDPISEHNRLYWYRQTLGQGPEFLTYFQNEAQLEKSRLLSDRFSAERPKGSFSTLEIQRTEQGDSAMYLCASKKGQNQETQYFGPGTRLLVL.

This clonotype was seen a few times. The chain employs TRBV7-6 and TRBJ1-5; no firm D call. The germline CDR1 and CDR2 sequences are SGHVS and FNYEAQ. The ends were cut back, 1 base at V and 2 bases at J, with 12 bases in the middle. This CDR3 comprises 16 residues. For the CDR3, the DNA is TGTGCCAGCAGCTTAGAGGCTAGAGGAGGCAATCAGCCCCAGCATTTT. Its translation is CASSLEARGGNQPQHF. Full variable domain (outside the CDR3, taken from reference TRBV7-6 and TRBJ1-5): GAGVSQSPRYKVTKRGQDVALRCDPISGHVSLYWYRQALGQGPEFLTYFNYEAQQDKSGLPNDRFSAERPEGSISTLTIQRTEQRDSAMYRCASSLEARGGNQPQHFGDGTRLSIL.

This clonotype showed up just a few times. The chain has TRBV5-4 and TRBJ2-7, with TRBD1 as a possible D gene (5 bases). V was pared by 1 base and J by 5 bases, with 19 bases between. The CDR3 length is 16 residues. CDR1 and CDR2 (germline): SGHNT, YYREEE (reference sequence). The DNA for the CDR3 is TGTGCCAGCAGCTTGACCACAGGCGCTTTCGTAGACGAGCAGTACTTC. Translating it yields CASSLTTGAFVDEQYF.

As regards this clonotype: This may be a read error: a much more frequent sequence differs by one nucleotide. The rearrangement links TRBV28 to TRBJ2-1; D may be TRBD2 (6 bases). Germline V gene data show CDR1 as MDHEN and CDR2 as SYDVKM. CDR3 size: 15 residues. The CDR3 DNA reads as TGTGCCAGCAGTTTACCCCTTAGCGGCAGCAATGAGCTGTTCTTC. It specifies CASSLPLSGSNELFF.

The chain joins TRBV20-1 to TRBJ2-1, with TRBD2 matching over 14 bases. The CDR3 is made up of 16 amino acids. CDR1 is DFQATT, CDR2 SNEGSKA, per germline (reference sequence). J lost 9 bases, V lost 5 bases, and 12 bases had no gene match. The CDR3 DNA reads TGCAGTGCTGACCGACTAGCGGGAGGGCCCCGGGTTGAGCAGTTCTTC. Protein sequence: CSADRLAGGPRVEQFF.

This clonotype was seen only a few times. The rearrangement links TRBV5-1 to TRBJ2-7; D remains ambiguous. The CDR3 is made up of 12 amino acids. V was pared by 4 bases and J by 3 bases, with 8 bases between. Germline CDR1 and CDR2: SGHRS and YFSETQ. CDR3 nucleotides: TGCGCCAGCAGCAAAGACGACTACGAGCAGTACTTC. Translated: CASSKDDYEQYF.